This T cell receptor beta chain comes out of a study of tumor and adjacent non-tumor tissue in lung cancer. Study at large: Patients comprised some eleven adenocarcinoma, a couple of squamous cell carcinoma and 1 small cell lung cancer. Broader study findings: TCR diversity was significantly greater in tumor than normal lung tissue.

The library came from three nested PCR rounds adapted from ARM-PCR protocols. MiXCR, run by TCRdb on the multiplex PCR reads, gives a single entry per CDR3 protein. The table shows under 95,000 distinct CDR3 sequences, with 65% to 75% occurring only once. About this clonotype itself: Its antigen is unidentified.

The CDR3 covers 18 residues. V was cut by 8 bases and J by 5 bases, with 28 bases left in between. The V gene's germline CDR1 is MNHNY and CDR2 SVGAGI (reference sequence). This sample's RNA came from whole unsorted tissue. Chemotherapy-naive patients with new lung cancer underwent thoracic surgery in China, August–November 2014. This receptor was obtained from a man between 60 and 70 years old with non-small cell lung cancer. The chain combines TRBV6-6 with TRBJ2-1; D could derive from TRBD1 or TRBD2 (5 bases each). Sequenced sample: lung tumor tissue. The CDR3 coding sequence is TGTGCCAGCGGCCCAGGGACGGGGATTAGTAGGGAACACAATGAGCAGTTCTTC. As protein: CASGPGTGISREHNEQFF.